The entry below describes one TCR beta chain. The CDR3 sequence is 16 residues long. V lost 0 bases to trimming and J lost 0 bases, with 12 bases between them. CDR1 is SGHRS and CDR2 is YFSETQ in the germline V gene. The data originate from a study of cytotoxic CD8 clonotypes in ibrutinib-treated CLL. About the study: Responses: around 25 partial, 2 complete; after median around 64 months, around 15 stayed remitted, around twelve progressed.

TCRdb keeps only in-frame clones here, not all; method: immunoSEQ multiplex PCR. The sample includes 270,000 or so clones, 65% to 85% of them seen just once. Material: PBMCs, obtained at disease progression, from a patient treated with ibrutinib. The chain joins TRBV5-1 to TRBJ1-1; D gene ambiguous. The sequence was collected from a human donor with chronic lymphocytic leukemia. DNA for the CDR3: TGCGCCAGCAGCTTGGAGATGCGTCCGTTGAACACTGAAGCTTTCTTT. As protein: CASSLEMRPLNTEAFF. Together with reference TRBV5-1 and TRBJ1-1, the CDR3 gives the full variable domain: KAGVTQTPRYLIKTRGQQVTLSCSPISGHRSVSWYQQTPGQGLQFLFEYFSETQRNKGNFPGRFSGRQFSNSRSEMNVSTLELGDSALYLCASSLEMRPLNTEAFFGQGTRLTVV.